This TCR beta chain was identified during a study of Tregs in tolerant kidney transplant recipients. Mixed chimerism was transient after nonmyeloablative marrow transplants from related graft donors. Thawed PBMCs were FACS-sorted into unstimulated CD4+CD25+CD127- regulatory T cells, CD4+CD25- non-regulatory cells, CD4 and CD8 cells. The germline V gene has CDR1 SGHTA and CDR2 FQGTGA. The length of the CDR3 is 11 residues. V gave up 5 bases and J gave up 5 bases, with 7 bases separating them. The table came from immunoSEQ multiplex PCR; TCRdb's copy has only in-frame clones and leaves some out. The sample lists around 86,000 clones, 91% occurring once.

The starting material was CD4+ T cells from blood (PBMCs), obtained 24 months after the transplant. The chain combines TRBV7-3 with TRBJ2-7; no firm D call. The receptor comes from a human patient who received a combined kidney and bone marrow transplant. T cells may partly derive from the graft donor. CDR3 DNA: TGTGCCAGCAGCCCCCGGGACGAGCAGTACTTC. It yields the protein CASSPRDEQYF.